What follows is one T cell receptor (beta chain) and its context. Its antigen is as yet unknown. V trimming: 5 bases; J trimming: 0 bases; junction bases outside the gene matches: 11. Germline V CDR1 and CDR2: SGHNT, YENEEA. The CDR3 totals 20 residues. This record belongs to a study of OX40 agonist ivuxolimab in advanced cancers. Study details: Dose-escalation patients had hepatocellular carcinoma, melanoma, renal cell or head and neck cancer. Study conclusions and caveats: Averaging showed that CD8+ T cells had more expanded clones than CD4+ did.

The repertoire was sequenced with immunoSEQ multiplex PCR; TCRdb's copy has only in-frame clones and lacks some. The data contain nearly 25,000 clones, over 65% of them singletons. Patients had blood sampled at baseline and again on cycle 4 day 1 and cycle 7 day 1. The sample was CD4+ or CD8+ T cells sorted from blood, taken in a trial of the OX40 agonist ivuxolimab. This chain links TRBV11-3 with TRBJ2-1, with 15 bases that match TRBD2. This sequence originates from an adult with an advanced solid tumor such as melanoma, head and neck, liver or kidney cancer. The CDR3 spells CASSGDGTSGGLSSYNEQFF. DNA for the CDR3: TGTGCCAGCAGCGGGGATGGGACTAGCGGGGGGCTGAGCTCCTACAATGAGCAGTTCTTC.